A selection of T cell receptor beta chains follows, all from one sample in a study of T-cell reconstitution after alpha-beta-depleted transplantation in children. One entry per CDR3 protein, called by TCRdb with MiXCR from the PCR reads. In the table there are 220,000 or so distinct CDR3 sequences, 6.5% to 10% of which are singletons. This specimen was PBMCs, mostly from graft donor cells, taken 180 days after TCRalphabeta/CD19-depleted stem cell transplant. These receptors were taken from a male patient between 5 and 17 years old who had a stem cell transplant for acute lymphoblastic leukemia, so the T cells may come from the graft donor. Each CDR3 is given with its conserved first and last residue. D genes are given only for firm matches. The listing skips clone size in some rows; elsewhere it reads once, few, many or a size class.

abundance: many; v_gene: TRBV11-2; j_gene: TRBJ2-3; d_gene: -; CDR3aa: CASSLDGTSDTQYF; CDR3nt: TGTGCCAGCAGCTTAGACGGGACCTCAGATACGCAGTATTTT
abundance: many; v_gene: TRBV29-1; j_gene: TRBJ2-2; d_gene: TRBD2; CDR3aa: CSVLGGGGNGELFF; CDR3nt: TGCAGCGTGCTGGGGGGCGGGGGGAACGGGGAGCTGTTTTTT
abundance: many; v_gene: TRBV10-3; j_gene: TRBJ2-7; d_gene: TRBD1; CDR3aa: CAIRDPGQAYYEQYF; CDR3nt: TGTGCCATCAGGGACCCGGGACAGGCCTACTACGAGCAGTACTTC
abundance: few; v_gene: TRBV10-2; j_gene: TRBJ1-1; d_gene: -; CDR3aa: CASQLYENTEAFF; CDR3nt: TGCGCCAGCCAGTTGTACGAGAACACTGAAGCTTTCTTT
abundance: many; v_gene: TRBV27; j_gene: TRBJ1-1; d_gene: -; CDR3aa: CASSLEGSYTEAFF; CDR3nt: TGTGCCAGCAGTTTAGAGGGGTCGTACACTGAAGCTTTCTTT
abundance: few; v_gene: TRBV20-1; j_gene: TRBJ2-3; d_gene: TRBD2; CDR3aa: CSAEASAGDDTQYF; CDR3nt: TGCAGTGCCGAGGCGTCCGCGGGAGACGATACGCAGTATTTT
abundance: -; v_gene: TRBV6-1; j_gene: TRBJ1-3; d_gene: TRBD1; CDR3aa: CASSRGQGAGNTIYF; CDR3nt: TGTGCCAGCAGTAGGGGACAGGGGGCTGGAAACACCATATATTTC
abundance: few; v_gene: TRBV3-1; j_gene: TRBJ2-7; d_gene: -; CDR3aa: CASSQRGLRGVAIYEQYF; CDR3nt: TGTGCCAGCAGCCAAAGGGGGCTCCGCGGGGTAGCTATCTACGAGCAGTACTTC
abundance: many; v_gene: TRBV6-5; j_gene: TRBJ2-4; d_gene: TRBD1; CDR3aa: CASRVRGPGQKNIQYF; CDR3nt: TGTGCCAGCAGAGTAAGGGGACCGGGACAGAAAAACATTCAGTACTTC
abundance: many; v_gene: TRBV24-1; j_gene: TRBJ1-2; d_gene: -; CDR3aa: CATSDLDSYYGYTF; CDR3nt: TGTGCCACCAGTGATTTGGACAGCTACTATGGCTACACCTTC
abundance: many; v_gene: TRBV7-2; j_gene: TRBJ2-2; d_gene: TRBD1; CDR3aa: CASSLTPGQGISGELFF; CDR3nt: TGTGCCAGCAGCTTAACGCCGGGACAGGGGATTTCGGGGGAGCTGTTTTTT
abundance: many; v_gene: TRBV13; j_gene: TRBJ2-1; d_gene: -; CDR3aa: CASSLEPGYNEQFF; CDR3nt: TGTGCCAGCAGCTTAGAGCCAGGGTACAATGAGCAGTTCTTC
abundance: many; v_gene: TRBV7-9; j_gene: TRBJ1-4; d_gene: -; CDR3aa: CASSFEEKLFF; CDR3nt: TGTGCCAGCAGCTTCGAAGAAAAACTGTTTTTT
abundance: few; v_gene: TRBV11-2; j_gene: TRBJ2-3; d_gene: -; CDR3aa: CASSLGTRDTQYF; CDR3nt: TGTGCCAGCAGCTTAGGTACCCGCGATACGCAGTATTTT
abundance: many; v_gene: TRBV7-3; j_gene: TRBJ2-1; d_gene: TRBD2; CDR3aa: CASSRGTSGSDEQFF; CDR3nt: TGTGCCAGCAGCCGCGGGACTAGCGGGAGCGATGAGCAGTTCTTC
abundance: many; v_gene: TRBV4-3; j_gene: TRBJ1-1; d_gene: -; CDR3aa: CASSQDQLFNTEAFF; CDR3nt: TGCGCCAGCAGCCAAGATCAGCTTTTTAACACTGAAGCTTTCTTT
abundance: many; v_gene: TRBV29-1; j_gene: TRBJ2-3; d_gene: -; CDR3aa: CSVVSGDSTDTQYF; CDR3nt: TGCAGCGTTGTATCAGGGGATAGCACAGATACGCAGTATTTT
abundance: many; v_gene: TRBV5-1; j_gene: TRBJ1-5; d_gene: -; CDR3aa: CASSHGQGQPQHF; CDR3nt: TGCGCCAGCAGTCACGGTCAGGGCCAGCCCCAGCATTTT
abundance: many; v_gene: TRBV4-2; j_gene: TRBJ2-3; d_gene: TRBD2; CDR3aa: CASSRAWFASGVSTDTQYF; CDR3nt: TGTGCCAGCAGCCGTGCTTGGTTCGCTAGCGGGGTTAGCACAGATACGCAGTATTTT
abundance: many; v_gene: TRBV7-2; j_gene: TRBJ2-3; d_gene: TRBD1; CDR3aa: CASSTGQGLEDTQYF; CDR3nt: TGTGCCAGCAGCACCGGACAGGGCTTGGAGGATACGCAGTATTTT
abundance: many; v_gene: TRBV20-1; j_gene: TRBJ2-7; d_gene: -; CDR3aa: CSARGGFRYEQYF; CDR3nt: TGCAGTGCTAGAGGAGGGTTCCGGTACGAGCAGTACTTC
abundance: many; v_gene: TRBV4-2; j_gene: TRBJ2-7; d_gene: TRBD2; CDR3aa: CASSQPKLAGVYEQYF; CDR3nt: TGTGCCAGCAGCCAACCAAAACTAGCGGGGGTCTACGAGCAGTACTTC
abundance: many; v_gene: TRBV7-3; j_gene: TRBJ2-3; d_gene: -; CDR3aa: CASSLGGGRDTQYF; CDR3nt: TGTGCCAGCAGCTTAGGAGGGGGCAGGGATACGCAGTATTTT
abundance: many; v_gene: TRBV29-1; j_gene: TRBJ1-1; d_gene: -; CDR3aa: CSGTSRGGTEAFF; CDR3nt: TGCAGCGGAACCTCACGAGGGGGCACTGAAGCTTTCTTT
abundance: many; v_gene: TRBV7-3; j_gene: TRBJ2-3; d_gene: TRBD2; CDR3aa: CASSPRGASTDTQYF; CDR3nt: TGTGCCAGCAGCCCGCGGGGGGCTAGCACAGATACGCAGTATTTT
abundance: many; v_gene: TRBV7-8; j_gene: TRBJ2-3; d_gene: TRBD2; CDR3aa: CASSLVIPFPRLAQTDTQYF; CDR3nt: TGTGCCAGCAGCTTAGTGATCCCGTTCCCTAGACTAGCCCAGACAGATACGCAGTATTTT
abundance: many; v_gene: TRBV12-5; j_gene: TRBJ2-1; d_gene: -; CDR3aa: CASGLVLGTLKPEVGRYNEQFF; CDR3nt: TGTGCTAGTGGTTTGGTACTCGGGACTCTTAAACCCGAAGTAGGTAGGTACAATGAGCAGTTCTTC